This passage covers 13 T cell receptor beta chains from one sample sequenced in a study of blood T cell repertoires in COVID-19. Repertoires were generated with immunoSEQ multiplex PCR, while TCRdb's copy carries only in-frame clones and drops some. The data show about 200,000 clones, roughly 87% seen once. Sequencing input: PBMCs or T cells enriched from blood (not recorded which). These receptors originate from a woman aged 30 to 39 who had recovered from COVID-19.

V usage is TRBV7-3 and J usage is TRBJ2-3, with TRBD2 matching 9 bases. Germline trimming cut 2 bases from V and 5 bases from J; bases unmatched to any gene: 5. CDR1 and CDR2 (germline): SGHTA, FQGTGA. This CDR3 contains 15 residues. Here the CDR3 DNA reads TGTGCCAGCAGCTTAGAAGCGGGGGGTAGAGATACGCAGTATTTT. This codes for CASSLEAGGRDTQYF.

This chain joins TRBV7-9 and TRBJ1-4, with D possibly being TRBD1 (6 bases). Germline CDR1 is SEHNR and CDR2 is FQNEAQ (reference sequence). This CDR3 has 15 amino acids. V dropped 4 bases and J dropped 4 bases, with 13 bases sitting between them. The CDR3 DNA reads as TGTGCCAGCAGCTACTCCGGGACATATAATGAAAAACTGTTTTTT. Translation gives CASSYSGTYNEKLFF.

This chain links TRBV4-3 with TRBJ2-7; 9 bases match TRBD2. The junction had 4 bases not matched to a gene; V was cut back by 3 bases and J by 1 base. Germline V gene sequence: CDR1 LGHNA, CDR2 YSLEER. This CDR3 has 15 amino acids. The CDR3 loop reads CASSQTSGRSYEQYF. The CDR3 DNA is TGCGCCAGCAGCCAGACTAGCGGACGTTCCTACGAGCAGTACTTC.

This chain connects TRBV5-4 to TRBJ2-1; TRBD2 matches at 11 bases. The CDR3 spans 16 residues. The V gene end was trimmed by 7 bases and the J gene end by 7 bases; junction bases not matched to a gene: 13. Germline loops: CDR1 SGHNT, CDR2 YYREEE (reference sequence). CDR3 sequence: CASEGASGRSRNEQFF. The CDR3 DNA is TGTGCCAGCGAGGGAGCTAGCGGGAGGTCCCGGAATGAGCAGTTCTTC.

In DNA, the CDR3 is TGTGCCAGCTCATTGCTGGGACAGGGGAAGTACGAGCAGTACTTC. Amino acids: CASSLLGQGKYEQYF. V usage is TRBV18 and J usage is TRBJ2-7; 10 nucleotides agree with TRBD1. After removal of 5 bases from V and 4 bases from J, the junction contained 8 bases not matched to a gene. Germline-derived CDR1 and CDR2 are KGHSH and LQKENI. The CDR3 length is 15 residues.

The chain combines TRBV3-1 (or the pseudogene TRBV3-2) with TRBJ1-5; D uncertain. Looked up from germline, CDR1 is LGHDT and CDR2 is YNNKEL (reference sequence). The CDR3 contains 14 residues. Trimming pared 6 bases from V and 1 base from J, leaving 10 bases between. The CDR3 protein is CASRLSGSNQPQHF. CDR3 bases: TGTGCCAGCAGACTATCCGGGAGCAATCAGCCCCAGCATTTT.

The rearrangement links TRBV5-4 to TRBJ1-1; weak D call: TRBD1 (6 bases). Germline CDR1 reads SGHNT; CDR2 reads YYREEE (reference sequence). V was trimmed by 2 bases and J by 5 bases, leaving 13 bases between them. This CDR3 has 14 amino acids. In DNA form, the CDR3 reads TGTGCCAGCAGCTTCACAACAGGGAAAACTGAAGCTTTCTTT. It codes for CASSFTTGKTEAFF.

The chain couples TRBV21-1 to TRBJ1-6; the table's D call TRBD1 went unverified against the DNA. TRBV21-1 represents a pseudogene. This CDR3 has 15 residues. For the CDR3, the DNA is TGTGCCAGCAGCACGAAACCACAGGGTTGGTCACCCCTCCACTTT. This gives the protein CASSTKPQGWSPLHF.

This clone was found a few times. The DNA of the CDR3 is TGTGCCATCAGAACTGCTAGCGGGGGGGCCAATCAGGATACGCAGTATTTT. As protein: CAIRTASGGANQDTQYF. The genes are TRBV10-3 and TRBJ2-3; 12 bases line up with TRBD2. V trimming: 6 bases; J trimming: 6 bases; junction bases outside the gene matches: 13. CDR1 ENHRY and CDR2 SYGVKD come from the germline V gene. The CDR3 totals 17 residues.

CDR3 DNA: TGTGCCATCAGTGAAGGGGATTTGGAGTATTTT. Protein product: CAISEGDLEYF. The chain links TRBV10-3 to TRBJ2-3; possibly TRBD1 for D (5 bases). Trimming pared 3 bases from V and 13 bases from J, leaving 11 bases between. Germline CDR1 and CDR2: ENHRY and SYGVKD. This CDR3 has 11 residues.

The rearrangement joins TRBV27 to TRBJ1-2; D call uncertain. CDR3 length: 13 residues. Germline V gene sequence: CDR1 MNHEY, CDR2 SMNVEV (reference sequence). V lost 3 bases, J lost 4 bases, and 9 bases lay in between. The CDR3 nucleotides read TGTGCCAGCAGTTTGAGTGGGCCCTATGGCTACACCTTC. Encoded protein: CASSLSGPYGYTF.

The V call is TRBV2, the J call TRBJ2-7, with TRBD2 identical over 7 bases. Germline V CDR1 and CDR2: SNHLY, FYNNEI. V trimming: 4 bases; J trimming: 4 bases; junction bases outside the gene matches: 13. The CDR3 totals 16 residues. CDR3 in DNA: TGTGCCAGCAGTGGGATCGGGCGGGAGAGAGAATACGAGCAGTACTTC. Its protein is CASSGIGREREYEQYF.

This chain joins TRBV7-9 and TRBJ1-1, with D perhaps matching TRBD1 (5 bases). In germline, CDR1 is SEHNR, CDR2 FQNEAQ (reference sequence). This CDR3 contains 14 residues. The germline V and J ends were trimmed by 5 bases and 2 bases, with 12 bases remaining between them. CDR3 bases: TGTGCCAGCAGCCAAGGGGAAATCAACACTGAAGCTTTCTTT. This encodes CASSQGEINTEAFF. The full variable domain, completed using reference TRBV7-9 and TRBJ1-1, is DTGVSQNPRHKITKRGQNVTFRCDPISEHNRLYWYRQTLGQGPEFLTYFQNEAQLEKSRLLSDRFSAERPKGSFSTLEIQRTEQGDSAMYLCASSQGEINTEAFFGQGTRLTVV.